The present T cell receptor beta chain was sequenced within a study of blood T cell repertoires in COVID-19. Whole-study context: The United States, Italy and Spain supplied acute and convalescent COVID-19 samples. From T cells, B-cell-depleted T cells, or PBMCs came the material, which was cDNA or gDNA.

Germline V CDR1 and CDR2: SGDLS, YYNGEE. V was pared by 0 bases and J by 0 bases, with 9 bases between. The CDR3 contains 16 residues. Source study methods: Estimated nucleated cell counts came from reference gene primer amplification. Method: immunoSEQ multiplex PCR; TCRdb's copy keeps in-frame clones and lacks some. The V and J calls and clone size come from that table; D and trimming were worked out from the DNA. This sample has hundreds of thousands of clones; approximately 88% occur once, and the top ten carry around 25%. Sequenced sample: peripheral blood. The rearrangement uses TRBV9 and TRBJ2-2, with a weak D call TRBD1 (5 bases). This receptor was taken from a man aged 35-49 years with acute or convalescent COVID-19. Here the CDR3 reads CASSVGLGANTGELFF. DNA of the CDR3: TGTGCCAGCAGCGTAGGGCTAGGGGCGAACACCGGGGAGCTGTTTTTT. Looking up the rest from reference TRBV9 and TRBJ2-2 gives the full variable domain: DSGVTQTPKHLITATGQRVTLRCSPRSGDLSVYWYQQSLDQGLQFLIQYYNGEERAKGNILERFSAQQFPDLHSELNLSSLELGDSALYFCASSVGLGANTGELFFGEGSRLTVL.